One and the same sample provided the 30 T cell receptor beta chains below, sequenced in a study of blood T cell repertoires in COVID-19. Assay: immunoSEQ multiplex PCR; the TCRdb copy retains only in-frame clones and omits some. The sample lists nearly 200,000 clones; approximately 81% were seen once. The sequenced material came from peripheral blood. The receptors here all came from a human donor in a cohort sampled during active COVID-19.

The chain links TRBV2 to TRBJ1-5; D unclear. CDR1 SNHLY and CDR2 FYNNEI come from the germline V gene. The germline V and J ends were trimmed by 5 bases and 4 bases, with 21 bases remaining between them. This CDR3 is 17 amino acids long. The CDR3 sequence is CASSLVGRATRNQPQHF. CDR3 bases: TGTGCCAGCAGTTTGGTGGGGAGGGCCACCAGAAATCAGCCCCAGCATTTT.

The J gene is TRBJ1-2, the V gene TRBV28; D possibly corresponds to TRBD1 (5 bases). CDR3 size: 14 residues. Germline-derived CDR1 and CDR2 are MDHEN and SYDVKM. Between the trimmed V and J ends, which lost 3 bases and 7 bases, there was a span of 15 bases. CDR3 region: CASSLPQGYRGYTF. Here the CDR3 DNA reads TGTGCCAGCAGTTTGCCCCAGGGTTATCGTGGCTACACCTTC.

This chain uses TRBV20-1 with TRBJ2-1; TRBD2 matches at 10 bases. The CDR3 spans 16 residues. Trimming took 3 bases from V and 6 from J; bases not matched to a gene: 11. Looked up from germline, CDR1 is DFQATT and CDR2 is SNEGSKA (reference sequence). The CDR3 coding sequence is TGCAGTGCTAGTGGGCTAGCGGGAGCCAAACTCAATGAGCAGTTCTTC. It specifies CSASGLAGAKLNEQFF.

This rearrangement joins TRBV5-5 to TRBJ2-3; 9 bases map to TRBD1. The junction had 12 bases not matched to a gene; V was cut back by 4 bases and J by 0 bases. Germline loops: CDR1 SGHKS, CDR2 YYEKEE (reference sequence). CDR3 length equals 18 residues. The CDR3 loop reads CASSRRTPGQGSTDTQYF. The DNA for the CDR3 is TGTGCCAGCAGCCGTCGAACCCCGGGACAGGGAAGCACAGATACGCAGTATTTT.

Only a few counts were recorded for this clone. V usage is TRBV24-1 and J usage is TRBJ1-5; D is undetermined. This CDR3 has 15 amino acids. Germline V gene data show CDR1 as KGHDR and CDR2 as SFDVKD. Trimming shortened V by 7 bases and J by 8 bases, and 20 bases separated the two germline ends. This CDR3 is CATSGDSGFLEPQHF. The CDR3 DNA follows: TGTGCCACCAGCGGGGATAGCGGTTTTTTAGAGCCCCAGCATTTT.

The gene calls are TRBV10-2 and TRBJ1-5; D uncertain. Trimming took off 6 bases at V and 1 base at J, with 31 bases between the two ends. The length of the CDR3 is 21 residues. Germline V gives CDR1 WSHSY, CDR2 SAAADI. In DNA, the CDR3 is TGCGCCAGCAGCCCGAGACTAACCTTAGGGCGAACTCACCCAAGCAATCAGCCCCAGCATTTT. It is translated as CASSPRLTLGRTHPSNQPQHF.

J is TRBJ1-4 and V is TRBV7-2; 7 bases fit TRBD1. Germline assignment: CDR1 SGHTA and CDR2 FQGNSA. The CDR3 is made up of 14 amino acids. V gave up 2 bases and J gave up 8 bases; unmatched junction bases: 5. The chain's CDR3 is CASSLYRGGEKLFF. The CDR3 coding sequence is TGTGCCAGCAGCTTATACAGGGGAGGCGAAAAACTGTTTTTT.

The chain uses TRBV29-1 and TRBJ2-1; D not certain. CDR3 length equals 14 residues. The V and J ends lost 4 bases and 2 bases respectively, with 12 bases between them. Germline V CDR1 and CDR2: SQVTM, ANQGSEA. The CDR3 region has the DNA TGCAGCGTTGTGGAGACGACCCCCTACAATGAGCAGTTCTTC. Its translation: CSVVETTPYNEQFF.

The V call is TRBV5-1, the J call TRBJ1-1, with D maybe TRBD1 (5 bases). The CDR3 spans 13 residues. Germline-derived CDR1 and CDR2 are SGHRS and YFSETQ. V was shortened by 2 bases and J by 5 bases, with 10 bases between the two germline ends. Here the CDR3 reads CASSLSRGTEAFF. The CDR3 nucleotides are TGCGCCAGCAGCTTAAGCCGGGGGACTGAAGCTTTCTTT.

The chain uses TRBV7-2 and TRBJ1-2; TRBD1 agrees at 7 bases. The CDR3 loop spans 14 amino acids. Looked up from germline, CDR1 is SGHTA and CDR2 is FQGNSA. The V gene end was trimmed by 4 bases and the J gene end by 6 bases; junction bases not matched to a gene: 8. The CDR3 spells CASSSRTGGNGYTF. In DNA form, the CDR3 reads TGTGCCAGCAGCTCAAGGACAGGCGGGAATGGCTACACCTTC.

The chain employs TRBV6-5 and TRBJ2-6; D gene unclear. Germline lookup yields CDR1 MNHEY and CDR2 SVGAGI. Trimming removed 0 bases from V and 0 bases from J, with 3 bases in between. The CDR3 length is 15 residues. As DNA, the CDR3 is TGTGCCAGCAGTTACTCGTACTCTGGGGCCAACGTCCTGACTTTC. Translated, it gives CASSYSYSGANVLTF.

This clone showed up just a few times. CDR3: CASSLLLGAVGYTF. In DNA form, the CDR3 reads TGTGCCAGCAGCTTGTTGTTGGGCGCCGTTGGCTACACCTTC. The chain combines TRBV5-4 with TRBJ1-2; D call uncertain. Looked up from germline, CDR1 is SGHNT and CDR2 is YYREEE (reference sequence). Trimming took off 1 base at V and 7 bases at J, with 14 bases between the two ends. CDR3 length: 14 amino acids.

This rearrangement joins TRBV9 to TRBJ2-2; D gene unclear. The CDR3 totals 11 residues. Germline values: CDR1 SGDLS, CDR2 YYNGEE. V lost 4 bases, J lost 8 bases, and 6 bases lay in between. CDR3 sequence (DNA): TGTGCCAGCAGCCTAAATGGGGAGCTGTTTTTT. This gives the protein CASSLNGELFF.

The chain couples TRBV3-1 (or the pseudogene TRBV3-2) to TRBJ2-1; the match to TRBD2 covers 12 bases. V lost 0 bases and J lost 8; bases outside the gene matches: 8. This CDR3 is built from 17 residues. CDR1 is LGHDT and CDR2 is YNNKEL in the germline V gene (reference sequence). CDR3 residues: CASSQESRTSGADEQFF. The CDR3 region has the DNA TGTGCCAGCAGCCAAGAGTCCCGGACTAGCGGGGCCGATGAGCAGTTCTTC.

V usage is TRBV6-5 and J usage is TRBJ1-2; 9 positions agree with TRBD1. The CDR3 contains 12 residues. V lost 6 bases to trimming and J lost 7 bases; unmatched junction nucleotides: 3. Germline V gives CDR1 MNHEY, CDR2 SVGAGI. The CDR3 loop reads CASRGTGFGYTF. CDR3 DNA: TGTGCCAGCAGGGGGACAGGGTTTGGCTACACCTTC.

This clone was seen just once. The V and J genes are TRBV18 and TRBJ2-5; possible D gene TRBD2, 7 bases. The V end was cut by 0 bases, the J end by 5 bases, with 13 bases between. CDR3 length equals 15 residues. The germline gives CDR1 KGHSH, CDR2 LQKENI. The CDR3: CASSPPGGLKETQYF. The CDR3 nucleotides read TGTGCCAGCTCACCACCCGGGGGGCTTAAGGAGACCCAGTACTTC.

This clone occurred a few times. This chain links TRBV7-3 with TRBJ1-2; a possible D gene is TRBD1 (5 bases). V dropped 10 bases and J dropped 6 bases, with 6 bases sitting between them. The CDR3 consists of 9 residues. Looked up from germline, CDR1 is SGHTA and CDR2 is FQGTGA. The CDR3 region is CAKGDGYTF. The DNA for the CDR3 is TGTGCCAAAGGGGATGGCTACACCTTC. Drawing the rest from reference TRBV7-3 and TRBJ1-2, the complete variable domain is GAGVSQTPSNKVTEKGKYVELRCDPISGHTALYWYRQSLGQGPEFLIYFQGTGAADDSGLPNDRFFAVRPEGSVSTLKIQRTERGDSAVYLCAKGDGYTFGSGTRLTVV.

The chain has TRBV4-1 and TRBJ1-2; D gene unclear. Deletions cut 4 bases from V and 4 bases from J, with 13 bases between. The germline V gene encodes CDR1 MGHRA and CDR2 YSYEKL. This CDR3 spans 14 amino acids. For the CDR3, the DNA is TGCGCCAGCAGCCCCCCTGAGGGCCGCTATGGCTACACCTTC. Protein product: CASSPPEGRYGYTF.

The chain joins TRBV5-6 to TRBJ1-3; 7 bases agree with TRBD1. V gave up 3 bases and J gave up 2 bases; unmatched junction bases: 2. This CDR3 has 14 residues. From germline, CDR1 is SGHDT and CDR2 YYEEEE. In nucleotides, the CDR3 is TGTGCCAGCAGCTCGACAGGGACTGGAAACACCATATATTTT. As protein: CASSSTGTGNTIYF.

The V gene is TRBV2, the J gene TRBJ2-6; D gene uncertain. CDR3 length equals 16 residues. V was trimmed by 4 bases and J by 1 base, leaving 11 bases between them. Germline CDR1 reads SNHLY; CDR2 reads FYNNEI. CDR3 loop: CASSGLWLSGANVLTF. CDR3 in DNA: TGTGCCAGCAGTGGGCTGTGGCTTTCTGGGGCCAACGTCCTGACTTTC.

V usage is TRBV15 and J usage is TRBJ1-2; 8 nucleotides line up with TRBD1. The CDR3 runs 14 residues. The J segment lost 8 bases and the V segment lost 0 bases, leaving 5 bases of the junction unmatched. From germline, CDR1 is LNHNV and CDR2 YYDKDF (reference sequence). CDR3 sequence: CATSRETGAGGYTF. In DNA, the CDR3 is TGTGCCACCAGCAGAGAGACAGGGGCTGGAGGCTACACCTTC. Combining the CDR3 with reference TRBV15 and TRBJ1-2 gives the whole variable domain DAMVIQNPRYQVTQFGKPVTLSCSQTLNHNVMYWYQQKSSQAPKLLFHYYDKDFNNEADTPDNFQSRRPNTSFCFLDIRSPGLGDTAMYLCATSRETGAGGYTFGSGTRLTVV.

This clone was counted between two and nine times. This chain joins TRBV7-2 and TRBJ2-6; perhaps TRBD2 as D (6 bases). The CDR3 runs 17 residues. V lost 5 bases and J lost 0, with 14 bases in between. The germline V gene has CDR1 SGHTA and CDR2 FQGNSA. The CDR3 sequence: CASSIRDGSSGANVLTF. The CDR3 bases are TGTGCCAGCAGCATAAGGGACGGGAGCTCTGGGGCCAACGTCCTGACTTTC.

V usage is TRBV7-8 and J usage is TRBJ1-4; 8 positions agree with TRBD1. Germline CDR1 and CDR2: SGHVS and FQNEAQ. This CDR3 is 15 amino acids long. The trim removed 5 bases at V and 7 bases at J, leaving 9 bases unmatched. The CDR3 here is CASSVTGARLEKLFF. The CDR3 coding sequence is TGTGCCAGCAGCGTGACAGGGGCCAGGCTTGAAAAACTGTTTTTT.

The sample holds many counts of this clone. The CDR3 DNA reads TGTGCCAGCAGCCACACCCGGGACAGGGAGCTGTTTTTT. It codes for CASSHTRDRELFF. This sequence joins TRBV3-1 (or the pseudogene TRBV3-2) and TRBJ2-2; tentative D call: TRBD1 (6 bases). There are 13 residues in the CDR3. Germline V gene data show CDR1 as LGHDT and CDR2 as YNNKEL (reference sequence). The V end lost 3 bases, the J end lost 9 bases, and 11 bases lay between the germline ends.

J is TRBJ2-2 and V is TRBV11-3, with D possibly being TRBD2 (6 bases). Trimming took off 5 bases at V and 4 bases at J, with 17 bases between the two ends. Per the germline V gene, CDR1 is SGHNT and CDR2 is YENEEA. CDR3 size: 16 residues. The CDR3 sequence is CASSPGAPFPTGELFF. In DNA, the CDR3 is TGTGCCAGCAGCCCGGGAGCACCCTTCCCCACCGGGGAGCTGTTTTTT.

The genes are TRBV11-2 and TRBJ2-2; 7 bases match TRBD2. This CDR3 has 15 residues. The trim removed 4 bases at V and 4 bases at J, leaving 6 bases unmatched. Germline-derived CDR1 and CDR2 are SGHAT and FQNNGV. The CDR3 loop is CASSYSAGVTGELFF. In DNA, the CDR3 is TGTGCCAGCAGCTATAGTGCGGGAGTCACCGGGGAGCTGTTTTTT.

This sequence joins TRBV5-6 and TRBJ1-2; no firm D call. Between the trimmed V and J ends, which lost 0 bases and 7 bases, there was a span of 4 bases. This CDR3 contains 11 residues. Germline V gene sequence: CDR1 SGHDT, CDR2 YYEEEE. The DNA for the CDR3 is TGTGCCAGCAGCTTGGTCTCTGGCTACACCTTC. Its protein product is CASSLVSGYTF.

The rearrangement uses TRBV28 and TRBJ1-3, with D tentatively TRBD1 (5 bases). This CDR3 has 16 residues. CDR1 MDHEN and CDR2 SYDVKM come from the germline V gene. V gave up 5 bases and J gave up 2 bases, with 16 bases separating them. CDR3 bases: TGTGCCAGCAGTCGGGACTTTAGCCCGGCTGGAAACACCATATATTTT. Translating gives CASSRDFSPAGNTIYF.

This chain links TRBV19 with TRBJ1-1, with TRBD1 matching over 7 bases. After removal of 6 bases from V and 4 bases from J, the junction contained 8 bases not matched to a gene. CDR3 length: 14 amino acids. Per germline, CDR1 LNHDA and CDR2 SQIVND (reference sequence). The CDR3 DNA sequence: TGTGCCAGTAGATTAGACAGGGACGCCACTGAAGCTTTCTTT. Amino acids: CASRLDRDATEAFF.

The V and J genes are TRBV19 and TRBJ2-3; weak D call: TRBD2 (6 bases). CDR1 LNHDA and CDR2 SQIVND come from the germline V gene (reference sequence). This CDR3 comprises 13 residues. The V end lost 7 bases, the J end lost 7 bases, and 15 bases lay between the germline ends. CDR3 coding DNA: TGTGCCAGTACCGGGGCCGGGAGCTATACGCAGTATTTT. Its translation: CASTGAGSYTQYF.